These 20 T cell receptor beta chains came from one sample sequenced in a study of blood T cell repertoires in COVID-19. Generated by immunoSEQ multiplex PCR, the TCRdb table keeps only in-frame clones and is missing some. The sample carries 55,000 to 80,000 clones, 89% recorded once. Source material: peripheral blood. Receptors originate from a man aged 45-65 years with active COVID-19.

J is TRBJ2-5 and V is TRBV5-4; D is unclear. V was shortened by 9 bases and J by 0 bases, with 15 bases between the two germline ends. The CDR3 spans 14 residues. Germline CDR1 reads SGHNT; CDR2 reads YYREEE (reference sequence). The CDR3 nucleotides are TGTGCCACCTCTCCTGTCGCGGACCAAGAGACCCAGTACTTC. It encodes CATSPVADQETQYF.

This chain connects TRBV13 to TRBJ2-7, with 8 bases identical to TRBD1. There are 14 residues in the CDR3. V lost 2 bases to trimming and J lost 4 bases; unmatched junction nucleotides: 4. Per germline, CDR1 PRHDT and CDR2 FYEKMQ (reference sequence). The CDR3 loop reads CASSLNRGTYEQYF. In DNA, the CDR3 is TGTGCCAGCAGCTTAAACAGGGGGACTTACGAGCAGTACTTC.

This sequence joins TRBV27 and TRBJ1-5, with 10 positions matching TRBD1. Germline CDR1 MNHEY, CDR2 SMNVEV (reference sequence). The V segment lost 3 bases and the J segment 5 bases; nucleotides outside the gene matches: 10. The CDR3 has 17 residues. The CDR3 protein is CASSFRGDRGLYQPQHF. The CDR3 DNA follows: TGTGCCAGCAGTTTTCGGGGGGACAGGGGCTTGTATCAGCCCCAGCATTTT.

The J gene is TRBJ1-5, the V gene TRBV10-1, with D possibly being TRBD1 (6 bases). CDR1 is WNHNN and CDR2 is SYGVQD in the germline V gene (reference sequence). The CDR3 has 13 amino acids. V was cut by 5 bases and J by 2 bases, with 7 bases left in between. CDR3 amino acids: CASSRTGNQPQHF. DNA of the CDR3: TGCGCCAGCAGTAGGACAGGCAATCAGCCCCAGCATTTT.

CDR3 DNA sequence: TGCGCCAGCCGTAATGGAGGGCTCTCCTACGAGCAGTACTTC. This gives the protein CASRNGGLSYEQYF. The J gene is TRBJ2-7, the V gene TRBV5-1; maybe TRBD2 (6 bases). This CDR3 spans 14 amino acids. With 7 bases removed from V and 0 bases from J, the gap between germline ends came to 14 bases. Per germline, CDR1 SGHRS and CDR2 YFSETQ.

The chain employs TRBV6-6 and TRBJ2-7, with 7 positions matching TRBD1. V dropped 11 bases and J dropped 3; count of bases not matched to a gene: 10. Germline CDR1 and CDR2: MNHNY and SVGAGI (reference sequence). The CDR3 has 13 residues. CDR3 region: CAGGRDRDYEQYF. Written as DNA, the CDR3 is TGTGCCGGAGGCCGGGACAGAGACTACGAGCAGTACTTC.

The chain uses TRBV19 and TRBJ1-2; no clear D. CDR3 length: 16 residues. The V gene lost 3 bases and the J gene lost 4 bases, with 18 bases spanning the gap. From germline, CDR1 is LNHDA and CDR2 SQIVND (reference sequence). Here the CDR3 reads CASSIGGVAYLYGYTF. The CDR3 DNA sequence: TGTGCCAGTAGTATTGGAGGTGTAGCTTACCTCTATGGCTACACCTTC. Full variable domain (remainder filled in from reference TRBV19 and TRBJ1-2): DGGITQSPKYLFRKEGQNVTLSCEQNLNHDAMYWYRQDPGQGLRLIYYSQIVNDFQKGDIAEGYSVSREKKESFPLTVTSAQKNPTAFYLCASSIGGVAYLYGYTFGSGTRLTVV.

The chain recombines TRBV4-1 with TRBJ2-2, with 9 bases aligning to TRBD2. This CDR3 has 16 amino acids. CDR1 MGHRA and CDR2 YSYEKL come from the germline V gene. The V gene end was trimmed by 3 bases and the J gene end by 1 base; junction bases not matched to a gene: 3. DNA of the CDR3: TGCGCCAGCAGCCACGCAGCGGGGGGGAACACCGGGGAGCTGTTTTTT. Translation: CASSHAAGGNTGELFF.

This chain links TRBV7-2 with TRBJ2-5; possible D gene TRBD2, 6 bases. The CDR3 covers 16 residues. V was clipped by 5 bases and J by 3 bases, with 19 bases between them. The germline V gene has CDR1 SGHTA and CDR2 FQGNSA. The CDR3 loop reads CASSPGGGQGKETQYF. The CDR3 DNA reads as TGTGCCAGCAGCCCCGGCGGAGGGCAAGGAAAAGAGACCCAGTACTTC.

The chain joins TRBV18 to TRBJ2-3; 7 bases agree with TRBD2. V shed 2 bases and J 4 bases; nucleotides not matched to a gene: 9. The CDR3 loop spans 16 amino acids. Germline lookup yields CDR1 KGHSH and CDR2 LQKENI. The CDR3 sequence: CASSPIESGGADTQYF. The CDR3 nucleotides are TGTGCCAGCTCACCAATCGAGTCGGGGGGAGCAGATACGCAGTATTTT.

With regard to this clone: Germline and junction disagree at one end, which may indicate a read error. The chain carries TRBV6-5 and TRBJ2-5; 9 nucleotides align to TRBD1. Germline CDR1 and CDR2: MNHEY and SVGAGI. The CDR3 loop spans 15 amino acids. The CDR3 region has the DNA TGTGCCAGCAGTGACTCTCCGGGACAGGGAGAGACCCAGTACTTC. Translating it yields CASSDSPGQGETQYF.

The rearrangement joins TRBV7-9 to TRBJ2-3; the D gene is possibly TRBD2 (7 bases). CDR3 length: 14 residues. Germline loops: CDR1 SEHNR, CDR2 FQNEAQ (reference sequence). V lost 8 bases, J lost 2 bases, and 14 bases lay in between. The CDR3 sequence is CASGRGGDTDTQYF. The CDR3 DNA reads as TGTGCCAGCGGGAGAGGGGGGGACACAGATACGCAGTATTTT. The complete variable domain, with remaining parts taken from reference TRBV7-9 and TRBJ2-3, reads DTGVSQNPRHKITKRGQNVTFRCDPISEHNRLYWYRQTLGQGPEFLTYFQNEAQLEKSRLLSDRFSAERPKGSFSTLEIQRTEQGDSAMYLCASGRGGDTDTQYFGPGTRLTVL.

The J gene is TRBJ2-1, the V gene TRBV29-1, with 9 bases that match TRBD1. J gave up 9 bases and V 8 bases, and 14 bases lay outside the gene matches. CDR3 size: 14 residues. Germline V gives CDR1 SQVTM, CDR2 ANQGSEA. CDR3 protein: CSSKPGTGFGEQFF. The CDR3 coding sequence is TGCAGCTCGAAACCCGGGACAGGGTTTGGTGAGCAGTTCTTC.

As DNA, the CDR3 is TGCGCCAGCAGCTTGGGACTAGCAGTGGAGACCCAGTACTTC. Amino acids: CASSLGLAVETQYF. The V gene is TRBV5-1, the J gene TRBJ2-5; 7 bases match TRBD2. V shed 0 bases and J 5 bases; nucleotides not matched to a gene: 4. The CDR3 is 14 amino acids. Germline-derived CDR1 and CDR2 are SGHRS and YFSETQ.

The chain combines TRBV7-9 with TRBJ2-3, with D hard to call. V was trimmed by 4 bases and J by 2 bases, leaving 10 bases between them. The CDR3 is 14 residues long. Germline CDR1 and CDR2: SEHNR and FQNEAQ (reference sequence). CDR3 DNA sequence: TGTGCCAGCAGCTCACAACCGAACACAGATACGCAGTATTTT. As protein: CASSSQPNTDTQYF.

The V gene is TRBV7-9, the J gene TRBJ1-4; tentative D call: TRBD1 (5 bases). This CDR3 has 13 residues. Germline CDR1 SEHNR, CDR2 FQNEAQ (reference sequence). V shed 5 bases and J shed 6 bases, with 10 bases lying between them. In DNA, the CDR3 is TGTGCCAGCAGCCCGCCGGGGGATGAAAAACTGTTTTTT. Its translation: CASSPPGDEKLFF.

Turning to this clone: Other DNA sequences from this sample encode an identical CDR3 as well. The chain links TRBV5-1 to TRBJ1-2, with D possibly TRBD1 on 6 matching bases. Germline V gene data show CDR1 as SGHRS and CDR2 as YFSETQ. Trimming left V 4 bases short and J 3 bases short, with 10 bases between. The CDR3 spans 13 residues. CDR3 sequence: CASSEQGDYGYTF. CDR3 sequence (DNA): TGCGCCAGCAGCGAACAGGGAGACTATGGCTACACCTTC.

The CDR3 coding sequence is TGCGCCAGCAGCCCGACGACTAGCGGTTACAAAGAGACCCAGTACTTC. It is translated as CASSPTTSGYKETQYF. J is TRBJ2-5 and V is TRBV5-1, with 9 bases fitting TRBD2. V was pared by 4 bases and J by 3 bases, with 10 bases of the junction left unmatched. The germline CDR1 and CDR2 sequences are SGHRS and YFSETQ. The CDR3 consists of 16 residues.

V is TRBV5-4 and J is TRBJ2-2, with 16 bases aligning to TRBD2. After removal of 4 bases from V and 6 bases from J, the junction contained 3 bases not matched to a gene. The CDR3 runs 16 residues. CDR1 SGHNT and CDR2 YYREEE come from the germline V gene (reference sequence). This chain's CDR3 is CASSAGTSGGAGELFF. CDR3 in DNA: TGTGCCAGCAGCGCTGGGACTAGCGGGGGGGCCGGGGAGCTGTTTTTT.

The CDR3, as DNA: TGTGCCAGCAGTGACCGACAGGGAGGAAATTCACCCCTCCACTTT. It codes for CASSDRQGGNSPLHF. This chain uses TRBV2 with TRBJ1-6, with TRBD1 matching over 7 bases. The germline V gene has CDR1 SNHLY and CDR2 FYNNEI. Trimming cost V 3 bases and J 7 bases; bases outside gene matches: 6. The CDR3 is made up of 15 amino acids. The full variable domain, rest sourced from reference TRBV2 and TRBJ1-6, is EPEVTQTPSHQVTQMGQEVILRCVPISNHLYFYWYRQILGQKVEFLVSFYNNEISEKSEIFDDQFSVERPDGSNFTLKIRSTKLEDSAMYFCASSDRQGGNSPLHFGNGTRLTVT.